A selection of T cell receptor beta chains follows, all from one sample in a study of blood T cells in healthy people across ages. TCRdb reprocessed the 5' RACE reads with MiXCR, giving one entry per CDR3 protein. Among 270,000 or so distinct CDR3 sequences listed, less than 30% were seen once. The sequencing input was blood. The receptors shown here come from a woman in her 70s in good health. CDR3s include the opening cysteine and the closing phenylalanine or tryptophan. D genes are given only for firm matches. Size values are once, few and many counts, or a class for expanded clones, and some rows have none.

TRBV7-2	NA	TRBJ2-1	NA	CASSLVGMAYNEQFF	TGTGCCAGCAGCTTAGTGGGTATGGCCTACAATGAGCAGTTCTTC
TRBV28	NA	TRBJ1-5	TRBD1	CASSFGDSYNQPQHF	TGTGCCAGCAGTTTTGGGGACAGCTATAATCAGCCCCAGCATTTT
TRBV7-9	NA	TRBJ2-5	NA	CASSSLGGDETQYF	TGTGCCAGCAGCTCACTAGGGGGAGATGAGACCCAGTACTTC
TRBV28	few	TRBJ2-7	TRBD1	CASGQEYEQYF	TGTGCCAGCGGACAGGAATACGAGCAGTACTTC
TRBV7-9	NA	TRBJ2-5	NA	CASSFMQEETQYF	TGTGCCAGCAGCTTTATGCAGGAAGAGACCCAGTACTTC
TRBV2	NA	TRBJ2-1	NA	CASSFRGTSSYNEQFF	TGTGCCAGCAGTTTCCGGGGGACTTCTTCCTACAATGAGCAGTTCTTC
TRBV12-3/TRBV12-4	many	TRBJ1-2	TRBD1	CASSPTGVSLGDGYTF	TGTGCCAGCAGTCCGACAGGGGTCTCCCTCGGGGATGGCTACACCTTC
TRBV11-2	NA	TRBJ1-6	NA	CASSLGARGDSPLHF	TGTGCCAGCAGCTTAGGCGCCAGGGGTGATTCACCCCTCCACTTT
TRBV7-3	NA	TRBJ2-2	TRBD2	CASSLTAGTRSTGELFF	TGTGCCAGCAGCTTAACTGCCGGGACTAGATCCACCGGGGAGCTGTTTTTT
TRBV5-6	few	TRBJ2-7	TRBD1	CASSLGLGQGSSYEQYF	TGTGCCAGCAGCTTGGGCCTAGGACAGGGGTCCTCCTACGAGCAGTACTTC
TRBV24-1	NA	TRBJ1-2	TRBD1	CATSDSPDRGDGYTF	TGTGCCACCAGTGATTCACCCGACAGGGGGGATGGCTACACCTTC
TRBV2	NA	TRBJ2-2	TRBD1	CASADRGLRTGELFF	TGTGCCAGCGCGGACAGGGGGCTTAGGACCGGGGAGCTGTTTTTT
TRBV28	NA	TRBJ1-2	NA	CASTTGGVGYGYTF	TGTGCCAGCACTACTGGAGGGGTTGGTTATGGCTACACCTTC
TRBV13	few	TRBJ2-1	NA	CATPVSGNEQFF	TGTGCCACCCCGGTGAGCGGTAATGAGCAGTTCTTC
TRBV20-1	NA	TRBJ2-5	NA	CSARLSGGNQETQYF	TGCAGTGCTCGCCTCTCCGGGGGAAATCAAGAGACCCAGTACTTC
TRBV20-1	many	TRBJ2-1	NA	CSVDFLFSNEQFF	TGCAGTGTCGACTTCCTTTTCTCCAATGAGCAGTTCTTC
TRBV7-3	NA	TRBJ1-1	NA	CASSFGANTTNTEAFF	TGTGCCAGCAGCTTCGGGGCGAATACTACGAACACTGAAGCTTTCTTT
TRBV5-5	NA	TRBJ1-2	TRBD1	CASSLGQGSNYGYTF	TGTGCCAGCTCCCTGGGACAGGGGTCTAACTATGGCTACACCTTC
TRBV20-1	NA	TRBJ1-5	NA	CSAQGSNQPQHF	TGCAGTGCACAGGGAAGCAATCAGCCCCAGCATTTT
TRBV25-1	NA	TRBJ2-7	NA	CASSDPAADRPPYEQYF	TGTGCCAGCAGTGACCCAGCGGCTGACAGGCCCCCCTACGAGCAGTACTTC
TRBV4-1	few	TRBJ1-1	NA	CASSQEPPGRWTRTEAFF	TGCGCCAGCAGCCAAGAACCCCCGGGCCGATGGACCAGGACTGAAGCTTTCTTT
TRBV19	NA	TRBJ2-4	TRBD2	CASSITGRSNIQYF	TGTGCCAGTAGTATTACCGGGAGGTCGAACATTCAGTACTTC
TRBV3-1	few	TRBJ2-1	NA	CASSRDRWVREQFF	TGTGCCAGCAGCCGAGATCGTTGGGTTAGAGAGCAGTTCTTC
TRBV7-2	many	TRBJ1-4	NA	CASSPSPSRTHEKLFF	TGTGCCAGCAGCCCTTCCCCTTCGAGGACTCATGAAAAACTGTTTTTT
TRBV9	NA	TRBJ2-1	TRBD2	CASSVVPSGNEQFF	TGTGCCAGCAGCGTAGTCCCTAGCGGCAATGAGCAGTTCTTC
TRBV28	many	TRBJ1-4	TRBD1	CASRATGGWLNEKLFF	TGTGCCAGCAGAGCTACAGGGGGATGGTTAAATGAAAAACTGTTTTTT
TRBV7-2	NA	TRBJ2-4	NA	CASSPVWGWAKNTQYF	TGTGCCAGCAGCCCCGTGTGGGGGTGGGCCAAAAACACTCAGTACTTC
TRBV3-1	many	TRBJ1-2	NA	CASSQERGYYGYTF	TGTGCCAGCAGCCAAGAGCGGGGATACTATGGCTACACCTTC
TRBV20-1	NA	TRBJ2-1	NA	CSAQLSTPYNEQFF	TGCAGTGCCCAGCTGTCCACTCCCTACAATGAGCAGTTCTTC
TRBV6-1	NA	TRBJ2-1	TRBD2	CASSNSGKSSYNEQFF	TGTGCCAGCAGTAATAGCGGGAAGAGCTCCTACAATGAGCAGTTCTTC
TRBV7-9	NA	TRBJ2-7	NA	CASTRPPDYEQYF	TGTGCCAGCACCCGTCCCCCGGACTACGAGCAGTACTTC
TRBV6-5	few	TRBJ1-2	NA	CASSYTRSGSTNYGYTF	TGTGCCAGCAGTTACACTCGTAGCGGATCAACTAACTATGGCTACACCTTC
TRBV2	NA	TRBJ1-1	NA	CASSPGTAYTEAFF	TGTGCCAGCAGCCCCGGGACGGCCTACACTGAAGCTTTCTTT
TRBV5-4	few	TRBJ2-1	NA	CASGQPRQSEQFF	TGTGCCAGCGGACAGCCCCGGCAGAGTGAGCAGTTCTTC
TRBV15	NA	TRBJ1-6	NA	CATSRVDIGPLHF	TGTGCCACCAGCAGAGTGGACATCGGACCCCTCCACTTT
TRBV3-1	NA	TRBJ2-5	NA	CASSQELGYQETQYF	TGTGCCAGCAGCCAAGAACTTGGCTATCAAGAGACCCAGTACTTC
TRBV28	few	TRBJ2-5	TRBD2	CASSKRGLARSETQYF	TGTGCCAGCAGTAAAAGGGGACTAGCAAGATCGGAGACCCAGTACTTC
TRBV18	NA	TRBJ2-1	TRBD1	CASSFNRGEQFF	TGTGCCAGCTCCTTTAACAGGGGGGAGCAGTTCTTC
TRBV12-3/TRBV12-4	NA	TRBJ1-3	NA	CASSPNNGSGNTIYF	TGTGCCAGCAGTCCCAACAATGGCTCTGGAAACACCATATATTTT
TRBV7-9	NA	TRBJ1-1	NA	CASSFRGEAFF	TGTGCCAGCAGCTTCCGAGGTGAAGCTTTCTTT
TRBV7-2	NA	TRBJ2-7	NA	CASSFGLNYEQYF	TGTGCCAGCAGCTTCGGACTGAACTACGAGCAGTACTTC
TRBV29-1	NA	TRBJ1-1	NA	CSVEVVTRTGTEAFF	TGCAGCGTTGAAGTAGTCACAAGAACGGGCACTGAAGCTTTCTTT
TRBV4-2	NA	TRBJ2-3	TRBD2	CASLKYLAGTDTQYF	TGTGCCAGTCTCAAGTACCTAGCGGGCACAGATACGCAGTATTTT
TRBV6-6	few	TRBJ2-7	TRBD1	CASSSGPGQFYEQYF	TGTGCCAGCAGTTCCGGACCGGGACAGTTCTACGAGCAGTACTTC
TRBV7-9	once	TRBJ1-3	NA	CASSLDGGGSGNTIYF	TGTGCCAGCAGCTTAGATGGCGGGGGATCTGGAAACACCATATATTTT
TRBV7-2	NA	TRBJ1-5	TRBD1	CASSLRGQSNQPQHF	TGTGCCAGCAGCTTAAGGGGACAGAGCAATCAGCCCCAGCATTTT
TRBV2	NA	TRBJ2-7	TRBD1	CASIKGAGYEQYF	TGTGCCAGCATAAAGGGGGCGGGCTACGAGCAGTACTTC
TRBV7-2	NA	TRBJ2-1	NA	CASSLTRENEQFF	TGTGCCAGCAGCTTAACTCGGGAGAATGAGCAGTTCTTC
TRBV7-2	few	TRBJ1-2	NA	CASSLDSSYGYTF	TGTGCCAGCAGCTTAGACAGCTCCTATGGCTACACCTTC